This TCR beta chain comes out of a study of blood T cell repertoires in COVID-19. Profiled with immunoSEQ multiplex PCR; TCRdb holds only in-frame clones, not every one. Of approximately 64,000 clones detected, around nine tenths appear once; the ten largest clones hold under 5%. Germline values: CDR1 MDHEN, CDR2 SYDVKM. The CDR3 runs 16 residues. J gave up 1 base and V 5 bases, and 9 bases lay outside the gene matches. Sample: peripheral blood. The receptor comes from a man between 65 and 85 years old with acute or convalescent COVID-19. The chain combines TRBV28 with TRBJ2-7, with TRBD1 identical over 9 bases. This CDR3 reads CASSIYGTGKSYEQYF. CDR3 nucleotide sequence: TGTGCCAGCAGTATCTACGGGACAGGGAAATCCTACGAGCAGTACTTC.